This TCR beta chain was sequenced for a study of spatial heterogeneity in lung cancer. V lost 3 bases and J 1 base, leaving 6 bases between the germline ends. The CDR3 runs 13 residues. Per germline, CDR1 SGHAT and CDR2 FQNNGV. Every TCR cDNA molecule bore its own unique molecular identifier. MiXCR, applied by TCRdb to the 5' RACE reads, yields one record per CDR3 protein. The repertoire holds 51,000 or so distinct CDR3 sequences, with around 7.7% as singletons. Time point here: blood at routine non-recurrence follow-up after resection. No cell sorting; template was whole RNA from tumor, lung tissue or PBMC. The sample holds many counts of this clonotype.

The TCR originated in a female donor with early-stage non-small cell lung cancer. The V and J genes are TRBV11-2 and TRBJ1-2; D uncertain. Here the sequenced sample was PBMCs, taken at follow-up. CDR3 region: CASSFSINYGYTF. As DNA, the CDR3 is TGTGCCAGCAGCTTTTCGATTAACTATGGCTACACCTTC.